This T cell receptor beta chain was found in a study of human T cells and chemical hapten exposure. Specified time point: patch test 1, 2 weeks after DPC sensitization. The treatment was: therapeutic diphenylcyclopropenone sensitization with weekly scalp DPC. Individual cDNA molecules each carried unique molecular identifiers attached by the library. One entry per CDR3 protein, called by TCRdb with MiXCR from the RACE reads. The profile covers some 94,000 distinct CDR3 sequences, with around 12% appearing a single time and roughly 2% taken by the ten largest. Germline CDR1 reads MNHNY; CDR2 reads SVGAGI (reference sequence). The CDR3 consists of 15 residues. Trimming took 7 bases from V and 5 from J, leaving 19 bases between them.

This clonotype originated in a middle-aged woman with alopecia areata. Some clones in this sample may be carry-over from other donors' samples. The chain joins TRBV6-6 to TRBJ2-3; D perhaps matches TRBD2 (6 bases). Specimen: whole blood, collected in connection with sensitization to the hapten diphenylcyclopropenone (DPC). CDR3: CASIPPAGREDTQYF. The CDR3 region has the DNA TGTGCCAGCATCCCCCCGGCGGGACGGGAAGATACGCAGTATTTT.